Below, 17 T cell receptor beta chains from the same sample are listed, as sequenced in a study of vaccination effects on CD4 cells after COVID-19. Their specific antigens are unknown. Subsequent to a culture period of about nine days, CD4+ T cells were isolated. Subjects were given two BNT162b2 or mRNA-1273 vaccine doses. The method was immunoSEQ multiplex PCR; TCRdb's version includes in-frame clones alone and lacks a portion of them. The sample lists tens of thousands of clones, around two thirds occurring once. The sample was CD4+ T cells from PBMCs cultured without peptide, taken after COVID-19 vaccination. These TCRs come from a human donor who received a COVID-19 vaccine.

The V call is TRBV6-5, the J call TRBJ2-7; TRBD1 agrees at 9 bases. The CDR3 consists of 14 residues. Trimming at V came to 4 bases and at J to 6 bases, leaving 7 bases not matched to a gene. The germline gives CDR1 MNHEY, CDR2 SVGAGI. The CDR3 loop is CASSSGTGFAEQYF. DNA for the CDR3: TGTGCCAGCAGTTCCGGGACAGGGTTTGCCGAGCAGTACTTC.

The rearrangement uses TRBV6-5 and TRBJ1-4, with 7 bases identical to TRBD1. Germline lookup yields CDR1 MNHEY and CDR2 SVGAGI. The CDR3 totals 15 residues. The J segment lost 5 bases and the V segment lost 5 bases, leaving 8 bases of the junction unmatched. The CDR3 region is CASSTQTGLNEKLFF. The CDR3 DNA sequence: TGTGCCAGCAGTACCCAGACAGGGTTAAATGAAAAACTGTTTTTT.

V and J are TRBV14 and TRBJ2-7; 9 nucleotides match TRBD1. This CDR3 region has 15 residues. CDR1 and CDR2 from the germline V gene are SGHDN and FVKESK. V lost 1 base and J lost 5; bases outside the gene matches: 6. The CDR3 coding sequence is TGTGCCAGCAGCCAAGCCCCGGGACAGGGCAACGAGCAGTACTTC. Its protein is CASSQAPGQGNEQYF.

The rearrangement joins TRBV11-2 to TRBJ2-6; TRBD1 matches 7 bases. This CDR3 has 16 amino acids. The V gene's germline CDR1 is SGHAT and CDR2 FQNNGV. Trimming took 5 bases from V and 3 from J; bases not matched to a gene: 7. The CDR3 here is CASSPQGVGGANVLTF. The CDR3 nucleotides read TGTGCCAGCAGCCCTCAGGGGGTTGGTGGGGCCAACGTCCTGACTTTC.

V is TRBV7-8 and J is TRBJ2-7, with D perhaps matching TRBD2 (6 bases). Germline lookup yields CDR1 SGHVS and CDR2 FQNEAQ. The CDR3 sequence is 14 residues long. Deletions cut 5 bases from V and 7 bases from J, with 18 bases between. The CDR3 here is CASSKTRFAGEQYF. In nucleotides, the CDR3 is TGTGCCAGCAGCAAGACTAGGTTCGCTGGTGAGCAGTACTTC.

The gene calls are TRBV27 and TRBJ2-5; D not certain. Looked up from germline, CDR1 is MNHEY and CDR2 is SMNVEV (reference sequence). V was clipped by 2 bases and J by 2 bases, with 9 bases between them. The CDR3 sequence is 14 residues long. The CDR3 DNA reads TGTGCCAGCAGTTTACCCCGGATGCAAGAGACCCAGTACTTC. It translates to CASSLPRMQETQYF.

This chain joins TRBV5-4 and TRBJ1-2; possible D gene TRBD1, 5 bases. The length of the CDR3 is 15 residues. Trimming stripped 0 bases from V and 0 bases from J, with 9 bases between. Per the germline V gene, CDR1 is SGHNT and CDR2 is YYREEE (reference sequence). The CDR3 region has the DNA TGTGCCAGCAGCTTGGCCGGGGGGACTAACTATGGCTACACCTTC. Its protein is CASSLAGGTNYGYTF.

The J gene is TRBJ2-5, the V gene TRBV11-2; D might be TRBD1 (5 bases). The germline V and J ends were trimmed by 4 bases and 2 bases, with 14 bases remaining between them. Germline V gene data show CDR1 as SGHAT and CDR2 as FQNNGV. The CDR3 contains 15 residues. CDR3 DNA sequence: TGTGCCAGCAGCTATGGCCCCACAGGACAAGAGACCCAGTACTTC. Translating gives CASSYGPTGQETQYF. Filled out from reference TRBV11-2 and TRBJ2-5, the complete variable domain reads EAGVAQSPRYKIIEKRQSVAFWCNPISGHATLYWYQQILGQGPKLLIQFQNNGVVDDSQLPKDRFSAERLKGVDSTLKIQPAKLEDSAVYLCASSYGPTGQETQYFGPGTRLLVL.

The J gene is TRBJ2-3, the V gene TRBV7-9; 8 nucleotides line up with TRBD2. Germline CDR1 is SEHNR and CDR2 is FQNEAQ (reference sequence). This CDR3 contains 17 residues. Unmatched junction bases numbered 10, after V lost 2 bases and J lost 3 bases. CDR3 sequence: CASSLSGDGGGTDTQYF. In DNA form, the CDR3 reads TGTGCCAGCAGCTTATCAGGCGACGGGGGGGGTACAGATACGCAGTATTTT.

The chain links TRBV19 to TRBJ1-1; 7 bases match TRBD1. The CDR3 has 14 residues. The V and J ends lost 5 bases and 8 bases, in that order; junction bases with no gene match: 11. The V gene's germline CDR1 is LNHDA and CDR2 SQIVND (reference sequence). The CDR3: CASSDLPLGQEAFF. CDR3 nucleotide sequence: TGTGCCAGTAGTGACCTCCCCTTGGGACAGGAAGCTTTCTTT.

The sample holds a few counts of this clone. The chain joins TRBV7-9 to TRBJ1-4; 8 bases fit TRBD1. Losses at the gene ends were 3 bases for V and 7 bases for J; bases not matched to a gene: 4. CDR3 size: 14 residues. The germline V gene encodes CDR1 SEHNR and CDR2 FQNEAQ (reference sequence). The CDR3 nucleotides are TGTGCCAGCAGCTTTGCAGGGGGCAGTGAAAAACTGTTTTTT. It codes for CASSFAGGSEKLFF.

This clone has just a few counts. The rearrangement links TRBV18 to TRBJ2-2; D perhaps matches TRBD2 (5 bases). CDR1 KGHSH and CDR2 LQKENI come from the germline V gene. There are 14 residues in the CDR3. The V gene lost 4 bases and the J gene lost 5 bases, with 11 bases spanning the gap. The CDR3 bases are TGTGCCAGCTCACTACCCTGGGAGACCGGGGAGCTGTTTTTT. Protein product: CASSLPWETGELFF.

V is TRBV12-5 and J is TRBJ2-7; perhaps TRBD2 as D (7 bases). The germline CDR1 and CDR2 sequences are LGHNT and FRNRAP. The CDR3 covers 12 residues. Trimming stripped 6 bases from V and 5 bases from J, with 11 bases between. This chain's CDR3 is CASGSGTHEQYF. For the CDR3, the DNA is TGTGCTAGTGGCAGCGGGACACACGAGCAGTACTTC.

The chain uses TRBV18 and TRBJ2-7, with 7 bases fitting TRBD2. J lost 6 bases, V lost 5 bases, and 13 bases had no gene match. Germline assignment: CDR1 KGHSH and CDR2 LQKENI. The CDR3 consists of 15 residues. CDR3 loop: CASSNRGLVLGEQYF. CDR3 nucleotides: TGTGCCAGCTCAAACCGAGGACTAGTATTGGGCGAGCAGTACTTC.

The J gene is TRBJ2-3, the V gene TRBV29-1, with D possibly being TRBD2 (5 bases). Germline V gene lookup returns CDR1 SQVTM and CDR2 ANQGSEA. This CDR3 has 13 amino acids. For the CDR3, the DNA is TGCGCGGACGCTCCAGGACTCACAGATACGCAGTATTTT. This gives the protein CADAPGLTDTQYF.

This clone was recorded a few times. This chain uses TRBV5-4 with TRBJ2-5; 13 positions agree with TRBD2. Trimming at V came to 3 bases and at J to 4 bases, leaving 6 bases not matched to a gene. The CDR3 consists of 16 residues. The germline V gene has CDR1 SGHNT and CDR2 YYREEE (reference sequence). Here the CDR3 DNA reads TGTGCCAGCAGCTCTCCGGGACTAGCGGGGCGAGAGACCCAGTACTTC. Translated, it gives CASSSPGLAGRETQYF.

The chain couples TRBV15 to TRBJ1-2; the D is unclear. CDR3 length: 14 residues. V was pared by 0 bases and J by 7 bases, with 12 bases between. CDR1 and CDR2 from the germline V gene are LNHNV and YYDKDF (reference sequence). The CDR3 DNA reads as TGTGCCACCAGCAGAGATCGAGGCTTGGGTGGCTACACCTTC. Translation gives CATSRDRGLGGYTF. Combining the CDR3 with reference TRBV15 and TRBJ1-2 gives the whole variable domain DAMVIQNPRYQVTQFGKPVTLSCSQTLNHNVMYWYQQKSSQAPKLLFHYYDKDFNNEADTPDNFQSRRPNTSFCFLDIRSPGLGDTAMYLCATSRDRGLGGYTFGSGTRLTVV.